Below, 17 T cell receptor beta chains from the same sample are listed, as sequenced in a study of T cell changes during pregnancy in multiple sclerosis. The table came from immunoSEQ multiplex PCR; TCRdb's copy has only in-frame clones and leaves some out. In the table there are roughly 100,000 clones, about nine tenths of which are singletons. The sequences come from peripheral blood, collected after pregnancy. The receptors here all came from a female donor with multiple sclerosis, enrolled in a pregnancy study.

This sequence joins TRBV6-5 and TRBJ1-5; D remains ambiguous. The V and J ends lost 3 bases and 0 bases respectively, with 9 bases between them. The CDR3 sequence is 15 residues long. Germline lookup yields CDR1 MNHEY and CDR2 SVGAGI. In DNA, the CDR3 is TGTGCCAGCAGTTATCGACTCTATAGCAATCAGCCCCAGCATTTT. Residues: CASSYRLYSNQPQHF.

The chain carries TRBV5-8 and TRBJ1-4; 8 nucleotides line up with TRBD1. Looked up from germline, CDR1 is SGHTS and CDR2 is YDEGEE. CDR3 size: 16 residues. V dropped 4 bases and J dropped 2; count of bases not matched to a gene: 7. CDR3 protein: CASSPGQGQTNEKLFF. The CDR3, as DNA: TGTGCCAGCAGCCCCGGACAGGGCCAGACTAATGAAAAACTGTTTTTT.

The chain combines TRBV29-1 with TRBJ1-1, with D uncertain. Germline V gene sequence: CDR1 SQVTM, CDR2 ANQGSEA. This CDR3 comprises 13 residues. V was pared by 7 bases and J by 4 bases, with 16 bases between. CDR3 nucleotides: TGCAGCGCCTCATGGGCTCTTGGCACTGAAGCTTTCTTT. This codes for CSASWALGTEAFF.

The chain joins TRBV5-4 to TRBJ2-7; tentative D call: TRBD1 (5 bases). This CDR3 comprises 15 residues. V was shortened by 4 bases and J by 5 bases, with 19 bases between the two germline ends. Germline V gives CDR1 SGHNT, CDR2 YYREEE (reference sequence). As DNA, the CDR3 is TGTGCCAGCAGCCCCGGAACCAGGGTTTCCCACGAGCAGTACTTC. Protein: CASSPGTRVSHEQYF.

The V call is TRBV9, the J call TRBJ2-7; 8 bases align to TRBD2. The germline CDR1 and CDR2 sequences are SGDLS and YYNGEE. Losses at the gene ends were 0 bases for V and 4 bases for J; bases not matched to a gene: 9. The CDR3 has 16 residues. The CDR3 DNA follows: TGTGCCAGCAGCGTAGAGGACGGGAGGGGACCTTACGAGCAGTACTTC. Translating gives CASSVEDGRGPYEQYF. The variable domain in full, completed from reference TRBV9 and TRBJ2-7, reads DSGVTQTPKHLITATGQRVTLRCSPRSGDLSVYWYQQSLDQGLQFLIQYYNGEERAKGNILERFSAQQFPDLHSELNLSSLELGDSALYFCASSVEDGRGPYEQYFGPGTRLTVT.

J is TRBJ1-4 and V is TRBV7-9; D is unresolved. CDR3 length equals 16 residues. The V end lost 2 bases, the J end lost 4 bases, and 14 bases lay between the germline ends. CDR1 SEHNR and CDR2 FQNEAQ come from the germline V gene (reference sequence). The DNA of the CDR3 is TGTGCCAGCAGCTTAATCCTGCAGTCCTTTAATGAAAAACTGTTTTTT. As protein: CASSLILQSFNEKLFF.

The chain combines TRBV28 with TRBJ2-5; 8 bases match TRBD2. V dropped 4 bases and J dropped 5; count of bases not matched to a gene: 3. Germline V gene sequence: CDR1 MDHEN, CDR2 SYDVKM. CDR3 length: 13 amino acids. DNA of the CDR3: TGTGCCAGCAGTTCGGGACTAGTGGAGACCCAGTACTTC. Protein: CASSSGLVETQYF.

The chain carries TRBV6-1 and TRBJ2-7; D may be TRBD2 (6 bases). The germline V gene has CDR1 MNHNS and CDR2 SASEGT. V was cut by 1 base and J by 0 bases, with 13 bases left in between. This CDR3 has 16 residues. The CDR3 here is CASSEEEGTLSYEQYF. The CDR3, as DNA: TGTGCCAGCAGTGAAGAGGAGGGAACCCTCTCCTACGAGCAGTACTTC.

The CDR3 DNA sequence: TGTGCCTTCCTCCGACAGGGCTCCTACAATGAGCAGTTCTTC. It translates to CAFLRQGSYNEQFF. This chain connects TRBV30 to TRBJ2-1; 7 bases are a match to TRBD1. J lost 0 bases, V lost 7 bases, and 6 bases had no gene match. The germline gives CDR1 GTSNPN, CDR2 SVGIG (reference sequence). The CDR3 runs to 14 residues. Full variable domain (outside the CDR3, taken from reference TRBV30 and TRBJ2-1): SQTIHQWPATLVQPVGSPLSLECTVEGTSNPNLYWYRQAAGRGLQLLFYSVGIGQISSEVPQNLSASRPQDRQFILSSKKLLLSDSGFYLCAFLRQGSYNEQFFGPGTRLTVL.

The CDR3 loop is CASSIEQGAYAFF. The CDR3 DNA sequence: TGTGCCAGTAGTATAGAGCAGGGGGCTTATGCTTTCTTT. The rearrangement uses TRBV19 and TRBJ1-1; 8 nucleotides agree with TRBD1. Trimming removed 0 bases from V and 11 bases from J; junction bases left unmatched: 5. This CDR3 comprises 13 residues. In germline, CDR1 is LNHDA, CDR2 SQIVND (reference sequence).

The chain has TRBV7-2 and TRBJ2-7; 10 nucleotides line up with TRBD1. With V trimmed by 4 bases and J by 4 bases, 4 bases remained unmatched. Germline CDR1 reads SGHTA; CDR2 reads FQGNSA. The CDR3 length is 14 residues. The CDR3 sequence is CASSWDRGGYEQYF. Written as DNA, the CDR3 is TGTGCCAGCAGCTGGGACAGGGGCGGATACGAGCAGTACTTC.

This clone was recorded once. The chain links TRBV28 to TRBJ1-2; TRBD1 matches at 10 bases. V dropped 3 bases and J dropped 2; count of bases not matched to a gene: 9. There are 17 residues in the CDR3. The V gene's germline CDR1 is MDHEN and CDR2 SYDVKM. The CDR3 sequence is CASSFLIPTGGNYGYTF. The CDR3 DNA follows: TGTGCCAGCAGTTTCCTCATACCGACAGGGGGCAACTATGGCTACACCTTC.

The V gene is TRBV2, the J gene TRBJ1-5; 9 bases match TRBD1. V shed 5 bases and J 7 bases; nucleotides not matched to a gene: 9. CDR1 is SNHLY and CDR2 is FYNNEI in the germline V gene. The CDR3 is 15 amino acids. This chain's CDR3 is CASSSNRGPKQPQHF. The CDR3 DNA is TGTGCCAGCAGTTCGAACAGGGGGCCGAAACAGCCCCAGCATTTT.

The genes are TRBV7-9 and TRBJ1-2, with 7 positions matching TRBD1. Germline CDR1 SEHNR, CDR2 FQNEAQ (reference sequence). J lost 8 bases, V lost 0 bases, and 9 bases had no gene match. The CDR3 covers 15 residues. DNA of the CDR3: TGTGCCAGCAGCTTAGCCATACAGGGGTTAAGCGGCTACACCTTC. Protein sequence: CASSLAIQGLSGYTF.

This clone occurred once. The V call is TRBV6-4, the J call TRBJ2-2; 9 positions match TRBD2. Trimming took 6 bases from V and 7 from J; bases not matched to a gene: 6. The V gene's germline CDR1 is MRHNA and CDR2 SNTAGT. This CDR3 region has 14 residues. CDR3 nucleotides: TGTGCCAGCAGGGCGGGAGGGAAGGGCGGGGAGCTGTTTTTT. It encodes CASRAGGKGGELFF.

The chain employs TRBV5-1 and TRBJ2-1, with TRBD2 as a possible D gene (5 bases). The V end was cut by 2 bases, the J end by 8 bases, with 11 bases between. CDR3 length: 13 residues. Germline CDR1 is SGHRS and CDR2 is YFSETQ. CDR3 amino acids: CASSLGGLDEQFF. The CDR3 DNA reads TGCGCCAGCAGCTTAGGCGGACTCGATGAGCAGTTCTTC.

The rearrangement joins TRBV28 to TRBJ2-5; D is ambiguous. V gave up 3 bases and J gave up 2 bases, with 13 bases separating them. Germline V gives CDR1 MDHEN, CDR2 SYDVKM. CDR3 length: 15 amino acids. The CDR3 sequence is CASSFLTRRQETQYF. The CDR3 DNA follows: TGTGCCAGCAGTTTTCTTACCCGCCGGCAAGAGACCCAGTACTTC.